This T cell receptor beta chain comes out of a study of blood T cell repertoires in COVID-19. For the study at large: The origin of the acute and convalescent COVID-19 samples was the United States, Italy and Spain. Sources were T cells, B-cell-depleted T cells, or PBMCs; the material itself was cDNA or gDNA.

The table lists this clone with a count of one. As handled by the study authors: Quantification of nucleated cells was approximated via reference gene primer amplification. Only in-frame clones appear in the TCRdb table, and some are missing; sequencing was by immunoSEQ multiplex PCR. The V and J calls and clone size come from that table; D and trimming were worked out from the DNA. The top ten clones hold about 5% of a sample with 200,000 to 300,000 clones, more than 85% of them seen once. The TCR sequence derives from an older woman with COVID-19, enrolled during active disease. The specimen was peripheral blood.

The CDR3 protein is CASGLVTSGQRFF. The CDR3 DNA sequence: TGTGCTAGTGGTTTGGTAACATCGGGACAGAGGTTCTTC. The V and J genes are TRBV12-5 and TRBJ2-1, with 7 bases fitting TRBD1. The V and J ends lost 0 bases and 15 bases, in that order; junction bases with no gene match: 8. This CDR3 spans 13 amino acids. CDR1 and CDR2 (germline): LGHNT, FRNRAP.